A single sample gave rise to the 21 T cell receptor beta chains below, sequenced in a study of control samples from healthy donors and cancer patients. Using immunoSEQ multiplex PCR, the repertoire was profiled, and TCRdb retains in-frame clones only, with some absent. The sample shows 120,000 to 150,000 clones, about nine tenths of them seen only once. Sequences were obtained from blood. Receptors were obtained from a man aged 25 to 40 in good health.

The CDR3 nucleotides are TGTGCCAGCAGCTTAAGCGGGGGAAGCACAGATACGCAGTATTTT. The encoded protein is CASSLSGGSTDTQYF. V and J are TRBV7-9 and TRBJ2-3, with TRBD2 matching 8 bases. Germline trimming cut 2 bases from V and 0 bases from J; bases unmatched to any gene: 1. The CDR3 length is 15 residues. The germline V gene encodes CDR1 SEHNR and CDR2 FQNEAQ (reference sequence).

The chain joins TRBV7-8 to TRBJ1-3, with unresolved D. With 0 bases removed from V and 0 bases from J, the gap between germline ends came to 6 bases. The CDR3 has 15 amino acids. Germline CDR1 reads SGHVS; CDR2 reads FQNEAQ. The CDR3 sequence is CASSLAQSSGNTIYF. CDR3 bases: TGTGCCAGCAGCTTAGCACAGTCCTCTGGAAACACCATATATTTT.

The V and J genes are TRBV7-7 and TRBJ2-1, with 9 bases aligning to TRBD2. The J segment lost 6 bases and the V segment lost 5 bases, leaving 17 bases of the junction unmatched. Germline V gene data show CDR1 as SSHAT and CDR2 as FNYEAQ (reference sequence). The CDR3 loop spans 18 amino acids. CDR3 DNA: TGTGCCAGCAGCCCTGATTTGGAGCGGGGGGTAACCCGCAATGAGCAGTTCTTC. Translation: CASSPDLERGVTRNEQFF.

The chain uses TRBV7-6 and TRBJ2-2; tentatively, D is TRBD1 or TRBD2 (5 bases each). V lost 5 bases to trimming and J lost 1 base, with 14 bases between them. The CDR3 spans 16 residues. The V gene's germline CDR1 is SGHVS and CDR2 FNYEAQ. The CDR3 bases are TGTGCCAGCAGCCCCACTGGGGGAGTGAACACCGGGGAGCTGTTTTTT. Protein product: CASSPTGGVNTGELFF.

The chain links TRBV3-1 (or the pseudogene TRBV3-2) to TRBJ1-1; TRBD1 is a possible D gene (5 bases). The V gene lost 2 bases and the J gene lost 5 bases, with 6 bases spanning the gap. This CDR3 has 12 residues. Germline CDR1 reads LGHDT; CDR2 reads YNNKEL (reference sequence). Here the CDR3 DNA reads TGTGCCAGCAGCCAATGGGGGACTGAAGCTTTCTTT. This gives the protein CASSQWGTEAFF.

V usage is TRBV9 and J usage is TRBJ1-1; no reliable D call. V was pared by 7 bases and J by 7 bases, with 11 bases between. Germline-derived CDR1 and CDR2 are SGDLS and YYNGEE. The CDR3 is 11 residues long. CDR3 nucleotides: TGTGCCAGCTCCCGACCCGGTGAAGCTTTCTTT. It translates to CASSRPGEAFF.

The chain combines TRBV7-6 with TRBJ2-2; D is possibly TRBD1 (5 bases). The germline V gene has CDR1 SGHVS and CDR2 FNYEAQ. Trimming removed 5 bases from V and 2 bases from J, with 9 bases in between. The CDR3 is 14 residues long. The CDR3 loop is CASSPDSNTGELFF. The CDR3 region has the DNA TGTGCCAGCAGCCCCGACAGTAACACCGGGGAGCTGTTTTTT.

The chain has TRBV21-1 and TRBJ1-5. TRBV21-1 is assigned pseudogene status. The CDR3 runs to 15 residues. The CDR3 is CASSFQGRDNQPQHF. The CDR3 nucleotides are TGTGCCAGCAGTTTTCAGGGGAGGGACAATCAGCCCCAGCATTTT.

The chain recombines TRBV11-2 with TRBJ1-5; no definite D call. The CDR3 is 13 residues long. V was pared by 2 bases and J by 6 bases, with 8 bases between. The germline V gene encodes CDR1 SGHAT and CDR2 FQNNGV. The CDR3 coding sequence is TGTGCCAGCAGCTTAATTGCGGGTCAGCCCCAGCATTTT. This codes for CASSLIAGQPQHF.

The chain recombines TRBV7-9 with TRBJ1-2; 8 nucleotides match TRBD1. The germline CDR1 and CDR2 sequences are SEHNR and FQNEAQ (reference sequence). Unmatched junction bases numbered 6, after V lost 5 bases and J lost 4 bases. CDR3 length: 14 residues. CDR3 in amino acids: CASSPRTGSYGYTF. CDR3 bases: TGTGCCAGCAGCCCCCGGACAGGGTCCTATGGCTACACCTTC.

The gene calls are TRBV7-9 and TRBJ1-2, with D possibly TRBD1 on 5 matching bases. The germline gives CDR1 SEHNR, CDR2 FQNEAQ (reference sequence). The CDR3 has 13 residues. V dropped 6 bases and J dropped 5 bases, with 13 bases sitting between them. CDR3 nucleotides: TGTGCCAGCAGACTTGGGACGGCATATGGCTACACCTTC. Encoded protein: CASRLGTAYGYTF.

This sequence joins TRBV6-6 and TRBJ1-2; TRBD1 aligns across 11 bases. The CDR3 extends over 14 amino acids. Unmatched junction bases numbered 6, after V lost 6 bases and J lost 6 bases. CDR1 and CDR2 (germline): MNHNY, SVGAGI (reference sequence). The CDR3 bases are TGTGCCAGCAGAGGGGACAGGGGGACACATGGCTACACCTTC. This codes for CASRGDRGTHGYTF.

This sequence joins TRBV12-3 or TRBV12-4 and TRBJ2-7; unclear D gene. The V gene lost 6 bases and the J gene lost 5 bases, with 14 bases spanning the gap. There are 13 residues in the CDR3. The CDR3 nucleotides read TGTGCCAGCAGACGCGACGTTGGGCACGAGCAGTACTTC. Its protein product is CASRRDVGHEQYF.

J is TRBJ1-5 and V is TRBV12-5; D ambiguous. Germline-derived CDR1 and CDR2 are LGHNT and FRNRAP. The V gene lost 6 bases and the J gene lost 6 bases, with 6 bases spanning the gap. This CDR3 spans 11 amino acids. Here the CDR3 reads CASGPGQPQHF. The CDR3 DNA sequence: TGTGCTAGTGGACCAGGTCAGCCCCAGCATTTT.

This chain links TRBV29-1 with TRBJ2-2; 9 bases agree with TRBD1. Germline V lookup: CDR1 SQVTM, CDR2 ANQGSEA. The trim removed 4 bases at V and 5 bases at J, leaving 5 bases unmatched. This CDR3 is built from 14 residues. The CDR3 sequence is CSVAGQGGTGELFF. CDR3 coding DNA: TGCAGCGTTGCGGGACAGGGAGGGACCGGGGAGCTGTTTTTT.

J is TRBJ2-7 and V is TRBV19; TRBD1 matches at 7 bases. Germline lookup yields CDR1 LNHDA and CDR2 SQIVND (reference sequence). With V trimmed by 5 bases and J by 0 bases, 7 bases remained unmatched. CDR3 length equals 15 residues. The CDR3 bases are TGTGCCAGTAGTCCTATACACAGGGGCTCCTACGAGCAGTACTTC. It codes for CASSPIHRGSYEQYF. The whole variable domain, remainder taken from reference TRBV19 and TRBJ2-7, is DGGITQSPKYLFRKEGQNVTLSCEQNLNHDAMYWYRQDPGQGLRLIYYSQIVNDFQKGDIAEGYSVSREKKESFPLTVTSAQKNPTAFYLCASSPIHRGSYEQYFGPGTRLTVT.

CDR3 sequence: CASSLVQGGNQPQHF. The CDR3 DNA sequence: TGTGCCAGCAGCTTAGTCCAGGGAGGGAATCAGCCCCAGCATTTT. This chain uses TRBV7-2 with TRBJ1-5, with D perhaps TRBD1 (5 bases). Germline values: CDR1 SGHTA, CDR2 FQGNSA. CDR3 length: 15 amino acids. V was shortened by 1 base and J by 4 bases, with 11 bases between the two germline ends.

V usage is TRBV5-1 and J usage is TRBJ1-1; no firm D call. Trimming stripped 0 bases from V and 0 bases from J, with 6 bases between. From germline, CDR1 is SGHRS and CDR2 YFSETQ. The CDR3 runs 14 residues. The chain's CDR3 is CASSLGGVNTEAFF. The DNA of the CDR3 is TGCGCCAGCAGCTTGGGGGGAGTGAACACTGAAGCTTTCTTT.

V usage is TRBV13 and J usage is TRBJ1-2, with 11 nucleotides matching TRBD1. V lost 5 bases, J lost 6 bases, and 5 bases stayed unmatched. This CDR3 has 14 amino acids. Germline V gene data show CDR1 as PRHDT and CDR2 as FYEKMQ (reference sequence). The CDR3 DNA is TGTGCCAGCAGCATCCGGACAGGGGGCGATGGCTACACCTTC. It translates to CASSIRTGGDGYTF.

The V gene is TRBV19, the J gene TRBJ1-5, with a tentative D call TRBD1 (6 bases). Germline-derived CDR1 and CDR2 are LNHDA and SQIVND (reference sequence). This CDR3 has 15 amino acids. Trimming removed 5 bases at V and 4 bases at J, with 15 bases between. This chain's CDR3 is CASSWGAWDNQPQHF. In nucleotides, the CDR3 is TGTGCCAGTAGTTGGGGGGCCTGGGATAATCAGCCCCAGCATTTT.

The CDR3 reads CATAQGGLDEQFF. The CDR3 coding sequence is TGTGCCACCGCACAGGGTGGGTTGGATGAGCAGTTCTTC. V usage is TRBV24-1 and J usage is TRBJ2-1, with D possibly TRBD1 on 6 matching bases. CDR1 is KGHDR and CDR2 is SFDVKD in the germline V gene. CDR3 length: 13 amino acids. V lost 9 bases to trimming and J lost 8 bases, with 16 bases between them.